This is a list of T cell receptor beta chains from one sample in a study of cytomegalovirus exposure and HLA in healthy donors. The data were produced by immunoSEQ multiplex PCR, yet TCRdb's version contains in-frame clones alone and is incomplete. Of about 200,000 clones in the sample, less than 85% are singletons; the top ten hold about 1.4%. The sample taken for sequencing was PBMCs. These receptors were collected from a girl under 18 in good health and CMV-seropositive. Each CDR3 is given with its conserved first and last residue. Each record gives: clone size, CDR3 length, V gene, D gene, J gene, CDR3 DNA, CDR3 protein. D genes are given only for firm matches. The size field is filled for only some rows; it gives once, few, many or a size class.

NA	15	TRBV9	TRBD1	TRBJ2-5	TGTGCCAGCAGCGTAGGACAGGGTACTGGGGAGACCCAGTACTTC	CASSVGQGTGETQYF
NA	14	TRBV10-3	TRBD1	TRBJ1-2	TGTGCCATCACTCCGGGACAGAGGTTTGCTGGCTACACCTTC	CAITPGQRFAGYTF
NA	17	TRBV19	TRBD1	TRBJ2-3	TGTGCCAGTAGTGCGGGCCTGAGGACAGGGGTGTCAGATACGCAGTATTTT	CASSAGLRTGVSDTQYF
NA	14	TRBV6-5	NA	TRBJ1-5	TGTGCCAGCAGCCTCGAAGCAAGCAATCAGCCCCAGCATTTT	CASSLEASNQPQHF
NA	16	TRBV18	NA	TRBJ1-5	TGTGCCAGCTCACCCCGGGACTCCACCATGGGTCAGCCCCAGCATTTT	CASSPRDSTMGQPQHF
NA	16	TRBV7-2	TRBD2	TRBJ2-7	TGTGCCAGCAGCTGGGGACTAGCGGGGGGGCCCTACGAGCAGTACTTC	CASSWGLAGGPYEQYF
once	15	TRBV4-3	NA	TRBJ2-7	TGCGCCAGCAGCCAACTGGAGGGAAGCTCCTACGAGCAGTACTTC	CASSQLEGSSYEQYF
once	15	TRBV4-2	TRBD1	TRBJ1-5	TGTGCCAGCAGCCGGACAGGGGGGCCCAATCAGCCCCAGCATTTT	CASSRTGGPNQPQHF
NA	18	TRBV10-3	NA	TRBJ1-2	TGTGCCATCAGTGCCCCTCCTCAACAGGGCTCCCGCTATTCTGACTACACCTTC	CAISAPPQQGSRYSDYTF
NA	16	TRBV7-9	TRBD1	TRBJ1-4	TGTGCCAGCAGCTTAGTTCTGGGACAGGGCGGGGAAAAACTGTTTTTT	CASSLVLGQGGEKLFF
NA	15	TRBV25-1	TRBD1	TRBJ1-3	TGTGCCAGCAGTGAATTTGGGACAGTTGGAAACACCATATATTTT	CASSEFGTVGNTIYF